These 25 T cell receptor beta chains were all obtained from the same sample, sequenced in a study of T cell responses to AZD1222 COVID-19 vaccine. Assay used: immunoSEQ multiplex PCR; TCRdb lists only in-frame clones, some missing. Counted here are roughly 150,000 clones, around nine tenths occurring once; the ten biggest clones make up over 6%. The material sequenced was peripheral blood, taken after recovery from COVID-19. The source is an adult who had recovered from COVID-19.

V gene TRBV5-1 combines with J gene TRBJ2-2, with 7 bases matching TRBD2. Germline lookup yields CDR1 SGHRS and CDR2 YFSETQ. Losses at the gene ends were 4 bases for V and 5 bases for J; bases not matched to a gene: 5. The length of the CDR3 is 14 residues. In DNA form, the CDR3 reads TGCGCCAGCAGCCTGGGGGGGTCAACCGGGGAGCTGTTTTTT. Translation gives CASSLGGSTGELFF.

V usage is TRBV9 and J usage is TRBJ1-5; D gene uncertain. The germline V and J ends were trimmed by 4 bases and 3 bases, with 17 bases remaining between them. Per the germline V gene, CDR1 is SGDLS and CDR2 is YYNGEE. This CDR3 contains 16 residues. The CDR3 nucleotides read TGTGCCAGCAGCACCCGGACTAGCAGTGACAATCAGCCCCAGCATTTT. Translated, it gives CASSTRTSSDNQPQHF.

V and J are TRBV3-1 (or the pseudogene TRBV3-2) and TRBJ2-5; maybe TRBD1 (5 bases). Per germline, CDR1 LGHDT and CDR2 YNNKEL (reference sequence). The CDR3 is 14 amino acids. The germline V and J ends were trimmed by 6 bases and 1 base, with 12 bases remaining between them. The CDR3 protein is CASSRSGAQETQYF. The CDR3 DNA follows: TGTGCCAGCAGTCGTAGTGGGGCCCAAGAGACCCAGTACTTC.

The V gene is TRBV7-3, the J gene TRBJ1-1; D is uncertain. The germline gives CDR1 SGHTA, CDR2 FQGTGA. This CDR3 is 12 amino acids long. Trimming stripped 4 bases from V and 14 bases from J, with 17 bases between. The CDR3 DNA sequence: TGTGCCAGCAGCTCCCCGGGAGGGAGGGCCTTCTTT. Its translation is CASSSPGGRAFF. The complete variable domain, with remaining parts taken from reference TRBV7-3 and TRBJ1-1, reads GAGVSQTPSNKVTEKGKYVELRCDPISGHTALYWYRQSLGQGPEFLIYFQGTGAADDSGLPNDRFFAVRPEGSVSTLKIQRTERGDSAVYLCASSSPGGRAFFGQGTRLTVV.

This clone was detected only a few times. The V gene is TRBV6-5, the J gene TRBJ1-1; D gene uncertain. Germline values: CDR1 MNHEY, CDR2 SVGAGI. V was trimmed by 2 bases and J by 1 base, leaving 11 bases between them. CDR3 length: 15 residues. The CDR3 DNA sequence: TGTGCCAGCAGTTACGACCGAGTCCCGAACACTGAAGCTTTCTTT. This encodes CASSYDRVPNTEAFF.

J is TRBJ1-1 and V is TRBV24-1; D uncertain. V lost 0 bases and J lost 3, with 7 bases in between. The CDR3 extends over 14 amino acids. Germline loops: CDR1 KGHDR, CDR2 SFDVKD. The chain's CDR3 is CATSDLVRDTEAFF. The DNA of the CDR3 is TGTGCCACCAGTGATTTGGTTAGGGACACTGAAGCTTTCTTT.

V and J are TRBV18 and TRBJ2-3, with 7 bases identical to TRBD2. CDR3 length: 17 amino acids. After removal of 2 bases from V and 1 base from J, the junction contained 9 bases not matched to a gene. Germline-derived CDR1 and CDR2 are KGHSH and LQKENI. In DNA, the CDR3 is TGTGCCAGCTCACCATCTTCTCCGGGGGGAGGCACAGATACGCAGTATTTT. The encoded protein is CASSPSSPGGGTDTQYF.

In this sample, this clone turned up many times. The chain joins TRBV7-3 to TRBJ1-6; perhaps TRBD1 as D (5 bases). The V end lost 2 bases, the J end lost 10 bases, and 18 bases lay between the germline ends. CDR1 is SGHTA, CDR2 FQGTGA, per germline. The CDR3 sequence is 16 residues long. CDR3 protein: CASSLDPTPGKSPLHF. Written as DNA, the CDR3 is TGTGCCAGCAGCTTAGACCCCACACCAGGGAAATCACCCCTCCACTTT.

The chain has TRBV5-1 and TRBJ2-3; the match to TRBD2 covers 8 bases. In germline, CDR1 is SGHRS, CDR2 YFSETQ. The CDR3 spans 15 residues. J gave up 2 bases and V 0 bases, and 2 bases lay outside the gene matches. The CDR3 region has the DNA TGCGCCAGCAGCTTGGTAGCGGGGTCCACAGATACGCAGTATTTT. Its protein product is CASSLVAGSTDTQYF.

CDR3 loop: CASRQGPLAKNIQYF. CDR3 nucleotide sequence: TGCGCCAGCAGGCAGGGACCGCTAGCCAAAAACATTCAGTACTTC. The rearrangement joins TRBV10-2 to TRBJ2-4; D tentatively fits TRBD1 or TRBD2 (5 bases each). The germline V gene encodes CDR1 WSHSY and CDR2 SAAADI. This CDR3 has 15 amino acids. Trimming took 6 bases from V and 0 from J, leaving 12 bases between them.

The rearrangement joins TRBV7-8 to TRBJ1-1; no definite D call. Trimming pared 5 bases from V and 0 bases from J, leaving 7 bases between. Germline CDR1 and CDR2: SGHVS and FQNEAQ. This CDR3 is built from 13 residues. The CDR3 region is CASSTRMNTEAFF. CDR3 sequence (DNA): TGTGCCAGCAGCACTCGTATGAACACTGAAGCTTTCTTT.

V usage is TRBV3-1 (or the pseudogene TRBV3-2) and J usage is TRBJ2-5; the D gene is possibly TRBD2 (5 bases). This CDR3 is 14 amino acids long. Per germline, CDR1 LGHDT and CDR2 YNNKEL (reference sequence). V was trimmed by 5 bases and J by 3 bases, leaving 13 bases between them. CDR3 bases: TGTGCCAGCAGCTCCTTTGGGAGTAAAGAGACCCAGTACTTC. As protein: CASSSFGSKETQYF.

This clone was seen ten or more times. This chain's CDR3 is CASSPMNTEAFF. Here the CDR3 DNA reads TGTGCCAGCAGCCCGATGAACACTGAAGCTTTCTTT. The V and J genes are TRBV3-1 (or the pseudogene TRBV3-2) and TRBJ1-1; no clear D gene. This CDR3 comprises 12 residues. V lost 4 bases, J lost 0 bases, and 3 bases lay in between. Germline V gene lookup returns CDR1 LGHDT and CDR2 YNNKEL (reference sequence).

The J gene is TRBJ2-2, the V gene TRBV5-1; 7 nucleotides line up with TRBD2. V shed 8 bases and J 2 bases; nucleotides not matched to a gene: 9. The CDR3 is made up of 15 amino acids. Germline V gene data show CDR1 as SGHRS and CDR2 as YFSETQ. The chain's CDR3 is CASKIGTTNTGELFF. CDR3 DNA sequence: TGCGCCAGTAAGATCGGGACTACCAACACCGGGGAGCTGTTTTTT.

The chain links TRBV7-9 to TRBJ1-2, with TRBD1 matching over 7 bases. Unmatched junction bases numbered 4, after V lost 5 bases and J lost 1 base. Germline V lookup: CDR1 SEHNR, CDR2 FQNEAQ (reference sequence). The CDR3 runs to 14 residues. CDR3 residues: CASSVGQVNYGYTF. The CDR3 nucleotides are TGTGCCAGCAGCGTTGGACAGGTTAACTATGGCTACACCTTC.

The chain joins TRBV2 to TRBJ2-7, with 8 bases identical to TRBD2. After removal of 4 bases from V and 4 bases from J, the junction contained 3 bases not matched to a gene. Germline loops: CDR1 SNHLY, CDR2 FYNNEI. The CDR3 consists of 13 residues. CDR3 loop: CASSAGGPYEQYF. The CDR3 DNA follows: TGTGCCAGCAGTGCGGGGGGGCCGTACGAGCAGTACTTC.

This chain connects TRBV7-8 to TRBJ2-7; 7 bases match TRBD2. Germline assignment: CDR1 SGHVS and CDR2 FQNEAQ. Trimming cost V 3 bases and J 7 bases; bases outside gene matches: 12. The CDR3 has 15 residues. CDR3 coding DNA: TGTGCCAGCAGCTTTCCCGGACTAGGGGTCAGGGAGCAGTACTTC. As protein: CASSFPGLGVREQYF. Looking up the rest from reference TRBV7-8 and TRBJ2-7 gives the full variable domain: GAGVSQSPRYKVAKRGQDVALRCDPISGHVSLFWYQQALGQGPEFLTYFQNEAQLDKSGLPSDRFFAERPEGSVSTLKIQRTQQEDSAVYLCASSFPGLGVREQYFGPGTRLTVT.

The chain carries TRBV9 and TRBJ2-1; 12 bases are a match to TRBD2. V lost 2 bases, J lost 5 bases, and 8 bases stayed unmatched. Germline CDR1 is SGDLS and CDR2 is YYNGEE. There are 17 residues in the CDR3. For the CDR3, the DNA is TGTGCCAGCAGCGTGCACGCTAGCGGGAGGGCCGACAATGAGCAGTTCTTC. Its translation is CASSVHASGRADNEQFF.

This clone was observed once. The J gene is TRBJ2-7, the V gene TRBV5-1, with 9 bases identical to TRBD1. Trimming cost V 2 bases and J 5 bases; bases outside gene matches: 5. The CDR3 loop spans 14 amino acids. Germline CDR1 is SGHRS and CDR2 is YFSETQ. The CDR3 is CASSFGTGYDEQYF. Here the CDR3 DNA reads TGCGCCAGCAGCTTTGGGACAGGGTATGACGAGCAGTACTTC.

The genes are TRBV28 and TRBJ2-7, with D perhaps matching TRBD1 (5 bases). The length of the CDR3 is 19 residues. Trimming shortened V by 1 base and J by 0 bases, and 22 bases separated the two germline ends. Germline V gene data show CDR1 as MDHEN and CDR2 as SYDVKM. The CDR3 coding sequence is TGTGCCAGCAGTTTATTTCGGGTGGGTAGGGGCATGGGCTCCTACGAGCAGTACTTC. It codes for CASSLFRVGRGMGSYEQYF.

As DNA, the CDR3 is TGTGCCAGCAGCTTGATACCGACAGGGGAAGAGCGCACCTTC. This codes for CASSLIPTGEERTF. The chain is built from TRBV7-2 and TRBJ1-2, with 8 bases lining up with TRBD1. Germline V gene data show CDR1 as SGHTA and CDR2 as FQGNSA. The CDR3 runs 14 residues. V was clipped by 3 bases and J by 13 bases; unmatched bases: 13.

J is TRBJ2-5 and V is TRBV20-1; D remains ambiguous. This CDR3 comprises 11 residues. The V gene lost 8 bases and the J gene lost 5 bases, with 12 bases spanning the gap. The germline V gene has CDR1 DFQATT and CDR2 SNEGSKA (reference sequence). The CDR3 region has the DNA TGCAGTACCAGACCCGGGGAGACCCAGTACTTC. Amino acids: CSTRPGETQYF.

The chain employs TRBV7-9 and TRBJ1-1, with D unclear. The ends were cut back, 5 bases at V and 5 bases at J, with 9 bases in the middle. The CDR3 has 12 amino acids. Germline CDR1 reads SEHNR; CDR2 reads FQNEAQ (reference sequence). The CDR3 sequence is CASSQTLTEAFF. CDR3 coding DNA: TGTGCCAGCAGCCAAACACTTACTGAAGCTTTCTTT.

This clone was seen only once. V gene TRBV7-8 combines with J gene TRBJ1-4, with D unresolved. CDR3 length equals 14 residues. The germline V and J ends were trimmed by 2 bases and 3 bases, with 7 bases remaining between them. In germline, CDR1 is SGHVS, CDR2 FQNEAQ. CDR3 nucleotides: TGTGCCAGCAGCTTATTCTTTCCTAATGAAAAACTGTTTTTT. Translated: CASSLFFPNEKLFF. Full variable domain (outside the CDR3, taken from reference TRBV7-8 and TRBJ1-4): GAGVSQSPRYKVAKRGQDVALRCDPISGHVSLFWYQQALGQGPEFLTYFQNEAQLDKSGLPSDRFFAERPEGSVSTLKIQRTQQEDSAVYLCASSLFFPNEKLFFGSGTQLSVL.

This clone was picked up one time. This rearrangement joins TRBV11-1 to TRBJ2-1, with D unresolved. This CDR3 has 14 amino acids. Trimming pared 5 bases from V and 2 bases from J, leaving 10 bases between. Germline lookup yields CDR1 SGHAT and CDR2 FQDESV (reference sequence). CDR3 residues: CASSPAATYNEQFF. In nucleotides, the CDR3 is TGTGCCAGCAGCCCAGCAGCGACCTACAATGAGCAGTTCTTC.